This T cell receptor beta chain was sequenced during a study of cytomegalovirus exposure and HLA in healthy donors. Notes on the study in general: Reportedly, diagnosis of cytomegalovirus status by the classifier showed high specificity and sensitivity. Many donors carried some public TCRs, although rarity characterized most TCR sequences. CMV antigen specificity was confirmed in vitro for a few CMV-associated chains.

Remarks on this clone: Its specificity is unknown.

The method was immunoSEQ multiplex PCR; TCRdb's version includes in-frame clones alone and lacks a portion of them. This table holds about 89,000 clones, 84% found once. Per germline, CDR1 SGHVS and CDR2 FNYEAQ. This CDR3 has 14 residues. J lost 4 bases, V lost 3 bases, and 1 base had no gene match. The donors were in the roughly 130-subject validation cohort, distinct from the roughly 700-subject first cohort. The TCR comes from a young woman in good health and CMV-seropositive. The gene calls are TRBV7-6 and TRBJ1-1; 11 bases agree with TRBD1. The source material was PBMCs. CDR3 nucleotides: TGTGCCAGCAGCTTCGGGACAGGGGGCACTGAAGCTTTCTTT. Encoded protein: CASSFGTGGTEAFF.